A single sample is the source of the 8 T cell receptor beta chains below, sequenced in a study of blood T cell dynamics during melanoma immunotherapy (dated by TCRdb to 2018 to 2020). The time point label corresponds to: pre-treatment baseline. The receptor library was made with the immunoSEQ multiplex PCR assay. What TCRdb holds here is the immuneACCESS table cut down to in-frame rearrangements. Part of the clones is not present; checked against another copy, under half of the missing clones reflect an unresolved V gene, and the others are unexplained. The sample records about 8,500 clones, 81% of which are singletons. Jointly, the top ten make up around 1.2% of the sample. The material sequenced was blood, taken from a patient treated with checkpoint blockade. These receptors were collected from a human donor with melanoma.

The sample holds a few counts of this clone. The V call is TRBV5-1, the J call TRBJ1-5; 7 bases are shared with TRBD1. In germline, CDR1 is SGHRS, CDR2 YFSETQ. The CDR3 length is 14 residues. The trim removed 4 bases at V and 6 bases at J, leaving 7 bases unmatched. This CDR3 is CASSQGQAGQPQHF. CDR3 DNA: TGCGCCAGCAGCCAAGGACAGGCCGGTCAGCCCCAGCATTTT.

The table lists this clone with a count of one. The gene calls are TRBV6-1 and TRBJ1-2; TRBD1 matches 8 bases. The CDR3 has 13 amino acids. V shed 6 bases and J 14 bases; nucleotides not matched to a gene: 14. From germline, CDR1 is MNHNS and CDR2 SASEGT. The CDR3 region is CASSFRGPQLRTF. In DNA, the CDR3 is TGTGCCAGCAGCTTCAGGGGGCCACAGTTGAGGACCTTC.

The rearrangement joins TRBV19 to TRBJ1-5; D is unclear. The CDR3 length is 15 residues. Trimming pared 10 bases from V and 2 bases from J, leaving 18 bases between. Germline CDR1 is LNHDA and CDR2 is SQIVND (reference sequence). In DNA form, the CDR3 reads TGTGCCACCCATGACGCCCCCGGGGGCAATCAGCCCCAGCATTTT. This codes for CATHDAPGGNQPQHF.

J is TRBJ1-2 and V is TRBV5-1; D may be TRBD1 (5 bases). The germline CDR1 and CDR2 sequences are SGHRS and YFSETQ. The CDR3 extends over 14 amino acids. Deletions cut 4 bases from V and 5 bases from J, with 15 bases between. As DNA, the CDR3 is TGCGCCAGCAGCCCCTGGACCGGACAATATGGCTACACCTTC. It specifies CASSPWTGQYGYTF.

The table lists this clone with a count of one. The rearrangement uses TRBV6-1 and TRBJ2-4; 11 bases map to TRBD2. CDR1 and CDR2 from the germline V gene are MNHNS and SASEGT. The CDR3 is 20 residues long. The V and J ends lost 2 bases and 2 bases, in that order; junction bases with no gene match: 14. The CDR3 sequence is CASSELGWSSGRSTKNIQYF. The CDR3 nucleotides are TGTGCCAGCAGTGAACTTGGTTGGTCTAGCGGGAGGAGTACCAAAAACATTCAGTACTTC.

The chain joins TRBV7-3 to TRBJ2-7; TRBD2 aligns across 7 bases. Trimming at V came to 5 bases and at J to 2 bases, leaving 3 bases not matched to a gene. The CDR3 runs to 13 residues. The V gene's germline CDR1 is SGHTA and CDR2 FQGTGA. This chain's CDR3 is CASSRGLAYEQYF. CDR3 bases: TGTGCCAGCAGCAGAGGACTAGCCTACGAGCAGTACTTC. Supplemented by reference TRBV7-3 and TRBJ2-7, the full variable domain reads GAGVSQTPSNKVTEKGKYVELRCDPISGHTALYWYRQSLGQGPEFLIYFQGTGAADDSGLPNDRFFAVRPEGSVSTLKIQRTERGDSAVYLCASSRGLAYEQYFGPGTRLTVT.

The chain has TRBV19 and TRBJ2-2; D may match TRBD1 or TRBD2 (5 bases each). V shed 0 bases and J shed 4 bases, with 12 bases lying between them. Per the germline V gene, CDR1 is LNHDA and CDR2 is SQIVND (reference sequence). The CDR3 sequence is 16 residues long. The CDR3 region is CASSIERGGVTGELFF. In nucleotides, the CDR3 is TGTGCCAGTAGTATAGAGAGGGGCGGCGTCACCGGGGAGCTGTTTTTT.

V usage is TRBV5-6 and J usage is TRBJ2-5; 8 nucleotides align to TRBD1. CDR1 is SGHDT, CDR2 YYEEEE, per germline. V shed 4 bases and J 0 bases; nucleotides not matched to a gene: 8. CDR3 length: 16 amino acids. In DNA, the CDR3 is TGTGCCAGCAGCCCAGGACAGGGACTGTACCAAGAGACCCAGTACTTC. It is translated as CASSPGQGLYQETQYF.